Detailed here is one TCR beta chain. The data originate from a study of blood T cell repertoires in COVID-19. The V gene end was trimmed by 4 bases and the J gene end by 9 bases; junction bases not matched to a gene: 15. The CDR3 runs 15 residues. Germline V gene data show CDR1 as SGHRS and CDR2 as YFSETQ. Authors' methods: Counts of nucleated cells, estimated from reference gene primer amplification, were obtained. This table comes from immunoSEQ multiplex PCR, and its TCRdb copy is limited to in-frame clones, with some not included. V and J calls and clone size are given by that table; D and trimming were obtained from the DNA. The data contain 310,000 or so clones, around 83% of them singletons.

J is TRBJ1-1 and V is TRBV5-1; 7 bases map to TRBD1. Sequencing input: peripheral blood. The clonotype comes from a woman aged 50 to 60 with acute or convalescent COVID-19. CDR3 coding DNA: TGCGCCAGCAGCCTACAGGGACAGTCAGGAGATAAAGCTTTCTTT. Translation gives CASSLQGQSGDKAFF.